Listed here are 5 T cell receptor beta chains from one sample, sequenced in a study of cytomegalovirus exposure and HLA in healthy donors. PCR used 60 Vbeta primers and 13 Jbeta primers. Assay: immunoSEQ multiplex PCR; the TCRdb copy retains only in-frame clones and omits some. The sample contains around 160,000 clones, about 80% of which appear only once. The material sequenced was PBMCs. These receptors were collected from a woman aged 40 to 50 in good health and CMV-seronegative.

The sample holds a few counts of this clone. The chain carries TRBV5-1 and TRBJ2-3; D uncertain. The CDR3 spans 14 residues. Trimming removed 0 bases at V and 0 bases at J, with 5 bases between. From germline, CDR1 is SGHRS and CDR2 YFSETQ. CDR3 nucleotides: TGCGCCAGCAGCTTGGAGCGTAGCACAGATACGCAGTATTTT. This translates into CASSLERSTDTQYF.

This chain joins TRBV30 and TRBJ2-6; no definite D call. The V gene lost 2 bases and the J gene lost 4 bases, with 9 bases spanning the gap. CDR1 and CDR2 (germline): GTSNPN, SVGIG (reference sequence). The CDR3 contains 14 residues. The CDR3 loop is CAWSLDLGANVLTF. For the CDR3, the DNA is TGTGCCTGGAGTCTAGACCTGGGGGCCAACGTCCTGACTTTC.

V is TRBV6-1 and J is TRBJ2-3; 9 bases match TRBD1. Germline assignment: CDR1 MNHNS and CDR2 SASEGT. The CDR3 consists of 13 residues. V shed 8 bases, J shed 4 bases, and the junction held 4 bases outside the gene matches. CDR3 coding DNA: TGTGCCAGCGGGGGACAGGGTGCAGATACGCAGTATTTT. Translation gives CASGGQGADTQYF.

The rearrangement uses TRBV11-3 and TRBJ1-1; D gene uncertain. CDR1 is SGHNT, CDR2 YENEEA, per germline. V lost 4 bases, J lost 1 base, and 13 bases lay in between. The CDR3 is made up of 15 amino acids. The DNA of the CDR3 is TGTGCCAGCAGCTCCGCAGGATTCGGGAACACTGAAGCTTTCTTT. It codes for CASSSAGFGNTEAFF.

The rearrangement links TRBV5-6 to TRBJ2-7; D might be TRBD1 (6 bases). V lost 4 bases and J 3 bases, leaving 11 bases between the germline ends. The CDR3 is made up of 13 amino acids. Looked up from germline, CDR1 is SGHDT and CDR2 is YYEEEE. The CDR3 sequence: CASSTGQHYEQYF. The CDR3 DNA is TGTGCCAGCAGCACCGGACAGCACTACGAGCAGTACTTC.